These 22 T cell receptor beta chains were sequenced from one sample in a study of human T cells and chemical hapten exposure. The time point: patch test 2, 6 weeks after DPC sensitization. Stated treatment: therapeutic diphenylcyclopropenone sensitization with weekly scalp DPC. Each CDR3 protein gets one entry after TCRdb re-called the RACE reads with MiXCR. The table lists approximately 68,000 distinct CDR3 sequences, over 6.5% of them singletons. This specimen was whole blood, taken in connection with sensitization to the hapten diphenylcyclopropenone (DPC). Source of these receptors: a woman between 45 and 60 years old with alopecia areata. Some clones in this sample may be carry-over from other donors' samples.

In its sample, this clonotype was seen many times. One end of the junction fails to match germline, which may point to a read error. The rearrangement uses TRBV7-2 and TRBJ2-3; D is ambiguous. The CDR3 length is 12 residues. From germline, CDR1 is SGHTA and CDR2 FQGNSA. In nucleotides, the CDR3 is TGCGCCAGCAGTTTGGACACAGATACGCAGTATTTT. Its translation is CASSLDTDTQYF.

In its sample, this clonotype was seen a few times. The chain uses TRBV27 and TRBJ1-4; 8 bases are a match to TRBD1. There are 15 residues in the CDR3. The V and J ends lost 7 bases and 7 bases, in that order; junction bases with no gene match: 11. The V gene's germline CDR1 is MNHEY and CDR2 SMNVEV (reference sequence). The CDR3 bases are TGTGCCAGCACAGGACGCAGGGGGCAGGTTGAAAAACTGTTTTTT. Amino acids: CASTGRRGQVEKLFF.

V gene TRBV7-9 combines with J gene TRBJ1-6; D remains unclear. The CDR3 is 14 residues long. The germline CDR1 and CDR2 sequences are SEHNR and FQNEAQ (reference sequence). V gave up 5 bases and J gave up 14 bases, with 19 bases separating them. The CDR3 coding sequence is TGTGCCAGCAGCCCTAACCCCATTGCGGAATCCCTCCACTTT. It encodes CASSPNPIAESLHF.

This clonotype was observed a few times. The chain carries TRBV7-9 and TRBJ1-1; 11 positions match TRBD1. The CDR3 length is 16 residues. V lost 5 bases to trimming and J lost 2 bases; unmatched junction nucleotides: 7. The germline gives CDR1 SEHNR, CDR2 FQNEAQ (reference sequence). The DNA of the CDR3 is TGTGCCAGCAGCAAAACCGGGACAGGGGGTAACACTGAAGCTTTCTTT. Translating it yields CASSKTGTGGNTEAFF. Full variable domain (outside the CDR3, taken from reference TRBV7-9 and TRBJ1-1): DTGVSQNPRHKITKRGQNVTFRCDPISEHNRLYWYRQTLGQGPEFLTYFQNEAQLEKSRLLSDRFSAERPKGSFSTLEIQRTEQGDSAMYLCASSKTGTGGNTEAFFGQGTRLTVV.

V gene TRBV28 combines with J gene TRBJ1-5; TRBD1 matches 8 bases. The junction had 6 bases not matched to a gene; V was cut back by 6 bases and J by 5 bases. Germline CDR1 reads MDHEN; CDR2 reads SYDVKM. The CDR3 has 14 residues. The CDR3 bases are TGTGCCAGCAGAACGACAGGGGAGGATCAGCCCCAGCATTTT. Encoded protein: CASRTTGEDQPQHF. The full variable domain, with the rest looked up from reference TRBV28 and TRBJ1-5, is DVKVTQSSRYLVKRTGEKVFLECVQDMDHENMFWYRQDPGLGLRLIYFSYDVKMKEKGDIPEGYSVSREKKERFSLILESASTNQTSMYLCASRTTGEDQPQHFGDGTRLSIL.

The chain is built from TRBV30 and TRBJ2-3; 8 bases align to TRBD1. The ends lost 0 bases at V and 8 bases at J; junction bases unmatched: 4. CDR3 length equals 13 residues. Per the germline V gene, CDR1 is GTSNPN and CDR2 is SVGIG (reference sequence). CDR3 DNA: TGTGCCTGGAGTGTAACAGGGGGTGGTACGCAGTATTTT. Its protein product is CAWSVTGGGTQYF. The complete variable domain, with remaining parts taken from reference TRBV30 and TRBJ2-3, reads SQTIHQWPATLVQPVGSPLSLECTVEGTSNPNLYWYRQAAGRGLQLLFYSVGIGQISSEVPQNLSASRPQDRQFILSSKKLLLSDSGFYLCAWSVTGGGTQYFGPGTRLTVL.

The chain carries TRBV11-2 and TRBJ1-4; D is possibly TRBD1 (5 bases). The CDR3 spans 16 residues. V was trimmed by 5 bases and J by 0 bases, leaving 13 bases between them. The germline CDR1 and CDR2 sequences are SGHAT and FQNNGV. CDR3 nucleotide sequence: TGTGCCAGCAGCCTTTGGCAGGGAGCAACTAATGAAAAACTGTTTTTT. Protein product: CASSLWQGATNEKLFF.

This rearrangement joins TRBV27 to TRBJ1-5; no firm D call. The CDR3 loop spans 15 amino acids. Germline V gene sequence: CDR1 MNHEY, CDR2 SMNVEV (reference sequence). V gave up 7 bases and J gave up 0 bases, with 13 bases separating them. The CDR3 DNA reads TGTGCCAGCATGAGGACGGTTAATAGCAATCAGCCCCAGCATTTT. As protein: CASMRTVNSNQPQHF.

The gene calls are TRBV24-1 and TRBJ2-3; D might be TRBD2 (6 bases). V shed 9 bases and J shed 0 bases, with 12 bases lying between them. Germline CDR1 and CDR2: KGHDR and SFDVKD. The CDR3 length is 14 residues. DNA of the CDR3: TGTGCCACCGCAGCGGGTGCTAGCACAGATACGCAGTATTTT. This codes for CATAAGASTDTQYF.

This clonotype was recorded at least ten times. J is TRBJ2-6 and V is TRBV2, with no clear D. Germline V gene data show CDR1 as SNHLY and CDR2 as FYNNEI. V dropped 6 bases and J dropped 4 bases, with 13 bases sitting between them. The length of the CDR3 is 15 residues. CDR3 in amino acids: CASSATLTGANVLTF. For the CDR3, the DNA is TGTGCCAGCAGCGCCACATTAACAGGGGCCAACGTCCTGACTTTC.

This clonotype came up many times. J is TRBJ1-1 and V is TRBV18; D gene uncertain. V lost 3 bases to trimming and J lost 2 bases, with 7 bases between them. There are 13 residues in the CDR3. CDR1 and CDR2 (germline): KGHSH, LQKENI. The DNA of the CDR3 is TGTGCCAGCTCACCTTTGGAAAACACTGAAGCTTTCTTT. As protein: CASSPLENTEAFF.

CDR3 amino acids: CASSSSGGAREQYF. The CDR3 coding sequence is TGTGCCAGCAGTTCCAGCGGGGGGGCGCGGGAGCAGTACTTC. This chain uses TRBV12-3 or TRBV12-4 with TRBJ2-7; 10 bases match TRBD2. V lost 4 bases, J lost 7 bases, and 7 bases stayed unmatched. CDR3 length equals 14 residues.

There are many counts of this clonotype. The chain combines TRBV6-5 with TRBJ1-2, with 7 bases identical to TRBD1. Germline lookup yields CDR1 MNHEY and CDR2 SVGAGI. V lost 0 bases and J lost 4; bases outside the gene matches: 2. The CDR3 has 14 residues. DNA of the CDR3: TGTGCCAGCAGTTACTCAGGGGGCGGCTATGGCTACACCTTC. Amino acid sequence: CASSYSGGGYGYTF.

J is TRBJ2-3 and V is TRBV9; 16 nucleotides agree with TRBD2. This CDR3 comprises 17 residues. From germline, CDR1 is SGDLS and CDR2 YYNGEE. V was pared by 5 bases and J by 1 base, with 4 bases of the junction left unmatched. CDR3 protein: CASSGTSGGAGTDTQYF. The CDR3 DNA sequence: TGTGCCAGCAGTGGGACTAGCGGGGGGGCTGGCACAGATACGCAGTATTTT.

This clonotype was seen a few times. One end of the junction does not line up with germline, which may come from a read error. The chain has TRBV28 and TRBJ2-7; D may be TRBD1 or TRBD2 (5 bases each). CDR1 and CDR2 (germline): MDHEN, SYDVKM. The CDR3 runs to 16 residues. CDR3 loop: CATMIIKGPSSHEQYF. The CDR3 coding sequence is TGTGCCACTATGATTATTAAGGGACCCTCCTCCCACGAGCAGTACTTC.

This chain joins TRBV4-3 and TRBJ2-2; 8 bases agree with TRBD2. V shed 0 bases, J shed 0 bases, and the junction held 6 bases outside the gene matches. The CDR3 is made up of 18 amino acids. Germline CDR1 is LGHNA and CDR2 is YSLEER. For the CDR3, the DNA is TGCGCCAGCAGCCAAGATCCCACTAGCGGAGCGAACACCGGGGAGCTGTTTTTT. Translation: CASSQDPTSGANTGELFF.

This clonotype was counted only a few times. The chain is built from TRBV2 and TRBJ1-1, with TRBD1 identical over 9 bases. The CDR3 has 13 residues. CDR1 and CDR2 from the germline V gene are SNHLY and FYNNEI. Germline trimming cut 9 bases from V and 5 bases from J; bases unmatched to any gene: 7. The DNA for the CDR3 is TGTGCCAGGACGGGACAGGGAGGAACTGAAGCTTTCTTT. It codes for CARTGQGGTEAFF.

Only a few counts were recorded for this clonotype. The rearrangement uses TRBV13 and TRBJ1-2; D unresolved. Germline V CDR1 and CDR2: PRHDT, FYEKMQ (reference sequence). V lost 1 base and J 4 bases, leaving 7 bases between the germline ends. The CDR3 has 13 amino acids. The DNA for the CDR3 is TGTGCCAGCAGCTTAGACACGGTCTATGGCTACACCTTC. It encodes CASSLDTVYGYTF.

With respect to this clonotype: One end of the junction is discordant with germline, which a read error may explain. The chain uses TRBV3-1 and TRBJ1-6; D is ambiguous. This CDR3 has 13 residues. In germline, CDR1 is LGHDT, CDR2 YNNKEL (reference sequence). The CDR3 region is CASSQVVNSPLHF. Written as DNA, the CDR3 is TGTGCCAGCAGCCAGGTGGTGAATTCGCCCCTCCACTTT.

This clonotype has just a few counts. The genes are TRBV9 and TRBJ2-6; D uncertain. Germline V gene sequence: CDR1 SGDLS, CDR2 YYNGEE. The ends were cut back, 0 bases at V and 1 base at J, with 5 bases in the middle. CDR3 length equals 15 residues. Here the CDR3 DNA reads TGTGCCAGCAGCGTAGAGGGATCTGGGGCCAACGTCCTGACTTTC. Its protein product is CASSVEGSGANVLTF. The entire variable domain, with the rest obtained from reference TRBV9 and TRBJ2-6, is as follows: DSGVTQTPKHLITATGQRVTLRCSPRSGDLSVYWYQQSLDQGLQFLIQYYNGEERAKGNILERFSAQQFPDLHSELNLSSLELGDSALYFCASSVEGSGANVLTFGAGSRLTVL.

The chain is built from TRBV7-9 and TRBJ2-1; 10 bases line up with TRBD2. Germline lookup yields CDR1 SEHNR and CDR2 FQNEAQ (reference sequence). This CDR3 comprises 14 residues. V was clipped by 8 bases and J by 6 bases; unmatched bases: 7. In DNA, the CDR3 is TGTGCCAGCCGGCCTAGCGGGAGTTCCAATGAGCAGTTCTTC. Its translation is CASRPSGSSNEQFF.

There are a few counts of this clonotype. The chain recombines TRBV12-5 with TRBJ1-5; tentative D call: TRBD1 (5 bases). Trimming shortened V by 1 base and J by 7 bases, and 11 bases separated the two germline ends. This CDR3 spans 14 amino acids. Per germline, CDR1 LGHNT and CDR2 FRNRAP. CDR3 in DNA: TGTGCTAGTGGTTTGGATCCAGGGTTCCAGCCCCAGCATTTT. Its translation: CASGLDPGFQPQHF.